What follows describes a single T cell receptor delta chain. What it binds is unknown. Sequence at one end of the junction differs from germline and may be a read error. These data come from a study of Vδ1+ human thymocytes. The CDR3 covers 21 residues. CDR1 is TSWWSYY and CDR2 is QGS in the germline V gene. Study results and caveats: Unexpected Vdelta2 sequences could cause misinterpretation of bulk repertoire data. Thymic TRG and TRD repertoires appeared highly polyclonal, with Gaussian CDR3 length distributions. Thymic delta-chain repertoires held around 20% Vdelta2 sequences and few Vdelta3, despite high sort purity.

Extracted RNA was reverse transcribed into cDNA. Pooled V-gene forward primers with one constant-region reverse primer generated the CDR3 amplicons by multiplex PCR. With CATT, TCRdb re-called clones from the multiplex PCR reads. The top ten clones hold about 0.4% of a sample with about 58,000 delta-chain clones, approximately 15% of them seen once. This receptor was identified in a girl under three years old who had congenital heart surgery. The chain combines TRDV1 with TRDJ1; 8 bases map to TRDD3. Sequencing was carried out using Vdelta1+ gamma-delta thymocytes from the thymus. Indicated subset: FACS-sorted CD3+ TCRalphabeta- TCRVdelta1+ TCRVdelta2- thymocytes. The CDR3 is CALGVTSFLGWGYMTPDKLIF. The CDR3 DNA reads TGTGCTCTTGGGGTCACTTCTTTCCTCGGCTGGGGATACATGACCCCCGATAAACTCATCTTC.